These T cell receptor beta chains were read from a single sample in a study of T cells in localized non-small cell lung cancer. Assay used: immunoSEQ multiplex PCR; TCRdb lists only in-frame clones, some missing. The sample holds thousands of clones, around 24% seen once. The sample consisted of normal lung tissue next to the tumor, taken before any cancer treatment. The receptors were sampled from a male donor at least 60 years old with stage I lung adenocarcinoma. Each CDR3 is given with its conserved first and last residue. The D gene is left open where the match is weak. The size field is filled for only some rows; it gives once, few, many or a size class.

J: TRBJ2-1
size: .
V: TRBV10-3
D: .
DNA: TGTGCCATCAGTGAGTCGATGGGGGGCAGGGGTTACAATGAGCAGTTCTTC
CDR3: CAISESMGGRGYNEQFF

J: TRBJ2-7
size: .
V: TRBV19
D: .
DNA: TGTGCCACGACAGTCCAAGACGAGCAGTACTTC
CDR3: CATTVQDEQYF

J: TRBJ1-3
size: once
V: TRBV5-1
D: TRBD1
DNA: TGCGCCAGCAGCCGGGACAGGGCCTGGGACACCATATATTTT
CDR3: CASSRDRAWDTIYF

J: TRBJ2-2
size: .
V: TRBV11-3
D: .
DNA: TGTGCCAGCAGCTCCGGCAGGGTGGCCACCGGGGAGCTGTTTTTT
CDR3: CASSSGRVATGELFF

J: TRBJ1-5
size: few
V: TRBV28
D: .
DNA: TGTGCCAGCAGGGATCAAGGGCGGCCCCAGCATTTT
CDR3: CASRDQGRPQHF

J: TRBJ1-5
size: once
V: TRBV7-4
D: .
DNA: TGTGCCAGCAGCCCACACGGATGGAGGGCAGGCAATCAGCCCCAGCATTTT
CDR3: CASSPHGWRAGNQPQHF

J: TRBJ2-7
size: many
V: TRBV6-7
D: TRBD1
DNA: TGTGCCAGCACCCCCCGGGACAGACTCTACGAGCAGTACTTC
CDR3: CASTPRDRLYEQYF

J: TRBJ2-6
size: few
V: TRBV19
D: .
DNA: TGTGCCAGTAGTTCCGGAGACTCTGGGGCCAACGTCCTGACTTTC
CDR3: CASSSGDSGANVLTF

J: TRBJ1-2
size: .
V: TRBV6-8
D: TRBD1
DNA: TGTGCCAGCAGCCGGCAGGAGGGGGCTCGGTATGGCTACACCTTC
CDR3: CASSRQEGARYGYTF

J: TRBJ1-1
size: once
V: TRBV30
D: .
DNA: TGTGCCTGGAGTCCGCCGAACACTGAAGCTTTCTTT
CDR3: CAWSPPNTEAFF

J: TRBJ2-2
size: .
V: TRBV19
D: TRBD1
DNA: TGTGCCAGTAGTATTGGGCAGGGGGCAACCGGGGAGCTGTTTTTT
CDR3: CASSIGQGATGELFF

J: TRBJ2-7
size: .
V: TRBV5-1
D: TRBD1
DNA: TGCGCCAGCAGCTTAGGACAGGGTTCCTACGAGCAGTACTTC
CDR3: CASSLGQGSYEQYF

J: TRBJ2-7
size: medium-sized
V: TRBV28
D: .
DNA: TGTGCCAGCAGTTTATGGGTGTCGACTCACTACGAGCAGTACTTC
CDR3: CASSLWVSTHYEQYF

J: TRBJ2-7
size: medium-sized
V: TRBV11-3
D: .
DNA: TGTGCCAGCAGCTTCGCCCTGATCTCCTACGAGCAGTACTTC
CDR3: CASSFALISYEQYF

J: TRBJ1-3
size: few
V: TRBV28
D: .
DNA: TGTGCCAGTATGAGCTCTGGAAACACCATATATTTT
CDR3: CASMSSGNTIYF

J: TRBJ1-2
size: .
V: TRBV29-1
D: .
DNA: TGCAGCGTTGAAGATCATGAAGGACTATATGGCTACACCTTC
CDR3: CSVEDHEGLYGYTF

J: TRBJ1-1
size: few
V: TRBV6-7
D: .
DNA: TGTGCCAGCAGCGCCGACCTCAGGGGTACTGAAGCTTTCTTT
CDR3: CASSADLRGTEAFF

J: TRBJ1-1
size: few
V: TRBV9
D: .
DNA: TGTGCCAGCAGCGCGGAAGCAGGGAGTCGGGTAGCTTTCTTT
CDR3: CASSAEAGSRVAFF

J: TRBJ1-1
size: few
V: TRBV19
D: .
DNA: TGTGCCAGTCAGTCCTGGGGGCCCACTGAAGCTTTCTTT
CDR3: CASQSWGPTEAFF

J: TRBJ1-1
size: medium-sized
V: TRBV30
D: .
DNA: TGTGCCTGGAGGCCAGGGCTTGGGAAAGCTTTCTTT
CDR3: CAWRPGLGKAFF

J: TRBJ2-2
size: hyperexpanded
V: TRBV30
D: .
DNA: TGTGCCTGGAAGAGGACAGCGACGCCGAACACCGGGGAGCTGTTTTTT
CDR3: CAWKRTATPNTGELFF

J: TRBJ2-4
size: .
V: TRBV19
D: .
DNA: TGTGCCAGTAGCCCGGACAGCCGAAACATTCAGTACTTC
CDR3: CASSPDSRNIQYF

J: TRBJ1-5
size: .
V: TRBV6-8
D: .
DNA: TGTGCCAGCAGTTTGGTACGGAACAATCAGCCCCAGCATTTT
CDR3: CASSLVRNNQPQHF

J: TRBJ2-7
size: few
V: TRBV9
D: .
DNA: TGTGCCAGCAGTGTGGGGGCCAGAGACGAGCAGTACTTC
CDR3: CASSVGARDEQYF

J: TRBJ2-5
size: few
V: TRBV9
D: TRBD2
DNA: TGTGCCAGCAGCGTGTTCGACGGGGAGGGAGAGACCCAGTACTTC
CDR3: CASSVFDGEGETQYF